This TCR beta chain came from a study of cytomegalovirus exposure and HLA in healthy donors. Study-level background: From HLA-typed donors, an early data release held 70 million to 100 million unique TCRs.

In the case of this clone: The antigen is not known.

The PCR contained 60 Vbeta and 13 Jbeta primers. Clones were sequenced by immunoSEQ multiplex PCR, and TCRdb holds only the in-frame ones, with some missing. The sample lists 160,000 or so clones, approximately 82% seen once, with about 1.3% in the top ten. Study findings and constraints: Later on, a genetic analysis was performed. It linked a missense variant in DCLRE1C with V- and J-gene trimming of TCR beta. Certain indistinguishable V segments, among them TRBV6-2 and TRBV6-3, were excluded. Presence/absence analyses treated sequencing depth as roughly uniform across donors.

The CDR3 runs 16 residues. Germline lookup yields CDR1 SGHRS and CDR2 YFSETQ. V lost 1 base and J lost 0, with 11 bases in between. The chain has TRBV5-1 and TRBJ1-3; tentatively, D is TRBD1 (6 bases). The sample comprised PBMCs. This receptor was identified in a male donor in good health and CMV-seronegative. The CDR3 here is CASSLPGANSGNTIYF. In DNA, the CDR3 is TGCGCCAGCAGCTTGCCAGGGGCGAACTCTGGAAACACCATATATTTT.